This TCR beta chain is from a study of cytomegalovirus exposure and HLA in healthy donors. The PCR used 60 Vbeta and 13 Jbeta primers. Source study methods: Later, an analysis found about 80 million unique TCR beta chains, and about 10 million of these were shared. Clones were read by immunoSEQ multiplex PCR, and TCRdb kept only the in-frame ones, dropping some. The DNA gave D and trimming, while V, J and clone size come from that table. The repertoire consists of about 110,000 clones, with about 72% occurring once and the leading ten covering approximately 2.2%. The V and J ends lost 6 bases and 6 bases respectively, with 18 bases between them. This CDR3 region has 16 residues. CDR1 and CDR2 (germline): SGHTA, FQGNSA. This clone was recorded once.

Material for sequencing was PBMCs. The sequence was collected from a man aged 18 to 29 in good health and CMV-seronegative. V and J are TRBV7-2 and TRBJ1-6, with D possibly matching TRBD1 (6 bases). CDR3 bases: TGTGCCAGCAGTCCTAGGACAGTCTCTTTTAATTCACCCCTCCACTTT. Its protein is CASSPRTVSFNSPLHF. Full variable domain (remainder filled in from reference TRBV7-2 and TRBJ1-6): GAGVSQSPSNKVTEKGKDVELRCDPISGHTALYWYRQSLGQGLEFLIYFQGNSAPDKSGLPSDRFSAERTGGSVSTLTIQRTQQEDSAVYLCASSPRTVSFNSPLHFGNGTRLTVT.